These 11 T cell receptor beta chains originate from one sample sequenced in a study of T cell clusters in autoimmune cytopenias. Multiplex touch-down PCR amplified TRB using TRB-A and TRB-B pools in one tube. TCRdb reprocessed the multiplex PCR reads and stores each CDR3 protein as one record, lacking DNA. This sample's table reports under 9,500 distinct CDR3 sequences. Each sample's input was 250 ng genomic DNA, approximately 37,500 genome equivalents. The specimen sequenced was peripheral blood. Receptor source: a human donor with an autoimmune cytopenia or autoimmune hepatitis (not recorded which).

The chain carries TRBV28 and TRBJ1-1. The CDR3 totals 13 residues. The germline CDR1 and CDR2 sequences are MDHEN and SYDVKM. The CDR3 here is CASSSGGNREAFF.

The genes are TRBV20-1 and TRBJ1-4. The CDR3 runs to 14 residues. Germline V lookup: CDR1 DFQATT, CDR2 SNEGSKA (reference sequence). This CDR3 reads CSASRWVMEEKLFF.

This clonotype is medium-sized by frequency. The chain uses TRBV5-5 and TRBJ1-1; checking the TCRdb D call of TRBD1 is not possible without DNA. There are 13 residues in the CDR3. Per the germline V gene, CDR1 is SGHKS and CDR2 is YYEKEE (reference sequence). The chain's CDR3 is CASSLWDRPEAFF.

The CDR3 sequence: CASSQDLGAGSYEQYF. The gene calls are TRBV4-3 and TRBJ2-7. The CDR3 has 16 amino acids. CDR1 LGHNA and CDR2 YSLEER come from the germline V gene.

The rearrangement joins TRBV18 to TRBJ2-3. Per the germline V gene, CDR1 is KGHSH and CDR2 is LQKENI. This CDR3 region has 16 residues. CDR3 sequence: CASSPPGGRGTDTQYF.

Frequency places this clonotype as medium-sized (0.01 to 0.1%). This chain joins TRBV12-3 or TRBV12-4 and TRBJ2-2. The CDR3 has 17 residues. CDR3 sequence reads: CASTHYSPRIGTGELFF.

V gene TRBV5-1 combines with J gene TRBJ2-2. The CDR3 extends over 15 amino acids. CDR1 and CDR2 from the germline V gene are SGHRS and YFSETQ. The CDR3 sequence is CASNHGQFNTGELFF.

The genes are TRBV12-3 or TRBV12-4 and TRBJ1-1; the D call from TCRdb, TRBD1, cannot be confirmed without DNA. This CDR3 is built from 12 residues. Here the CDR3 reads CASSQGLFGAFF.

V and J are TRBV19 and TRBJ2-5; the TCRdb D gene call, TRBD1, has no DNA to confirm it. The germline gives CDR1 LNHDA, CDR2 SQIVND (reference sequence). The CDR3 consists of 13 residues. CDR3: CASSDRGGETQYF.

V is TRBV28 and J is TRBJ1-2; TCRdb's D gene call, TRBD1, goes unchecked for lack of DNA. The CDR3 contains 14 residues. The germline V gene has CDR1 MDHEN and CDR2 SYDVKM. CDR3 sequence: CASSTGPVNYGYTF.

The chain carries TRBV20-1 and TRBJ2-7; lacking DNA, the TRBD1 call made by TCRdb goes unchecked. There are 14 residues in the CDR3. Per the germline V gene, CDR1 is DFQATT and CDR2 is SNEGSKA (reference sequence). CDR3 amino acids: CSARDPLRVHEQYF.